This T cell receptor (beta chain) appears in the sequencing data of a study of blood T cell repertoires in COVID-19. Study-level background: Sources were T cells, B-cell-depleted T cells, or PBMCs; the material itself was cDNA or gDNA.

In the original analysis: The assay estimated nucleated cells by amplifying reference gene primers. Profiled with immunoSEQ multiplex PCR; TCRdb holds only in-frame clones, not every one. For V, J and clone size, that table is used; D and trimming come from the DNA. Of 65,000 to 100,000 clones in the sample, almost 90% were seen once. The sample was peripheral blood. The TCR originated in a woman older than 75 with acute or convalescent COVID-19.

The CDR3 spells CASSLSLNEQFF. The CDR3 bases are TGCGCCAGCAGCTTGAGCCTTAATGAGCAGTTCTTC. The V gene is TRBV5-1, the J gene TRBJ2-1; unclear D gene. Trimming took off 1 base at V and 7 bases at J, with 6 bases between the two ends. CDR1 is SGHRS, CDR2 YFSETQ, per germline. The CDR3 consists of 12 residues.